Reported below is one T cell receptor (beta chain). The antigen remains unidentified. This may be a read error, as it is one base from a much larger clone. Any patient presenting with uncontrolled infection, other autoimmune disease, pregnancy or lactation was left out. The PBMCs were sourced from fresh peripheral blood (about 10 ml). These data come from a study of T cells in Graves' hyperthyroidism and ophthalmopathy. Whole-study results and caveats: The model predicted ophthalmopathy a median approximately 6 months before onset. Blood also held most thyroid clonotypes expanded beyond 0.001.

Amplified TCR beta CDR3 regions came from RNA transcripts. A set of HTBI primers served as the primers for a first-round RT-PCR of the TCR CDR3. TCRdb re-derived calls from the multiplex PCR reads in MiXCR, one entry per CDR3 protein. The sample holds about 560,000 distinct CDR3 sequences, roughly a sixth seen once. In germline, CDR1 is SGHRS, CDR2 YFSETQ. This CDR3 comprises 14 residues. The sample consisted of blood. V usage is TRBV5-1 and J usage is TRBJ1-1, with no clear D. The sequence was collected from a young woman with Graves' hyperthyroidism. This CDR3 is CASKLWEANTEGFF. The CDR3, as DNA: TGCGCCAGCAAGTTGTGGGAGGCGAACACTGAAGGTTTCTTT.